The rows below give T cell receptor beta chains drawn from one sample of a study of T-cell memory formation after mild COVID-19. Each CDR3 protein is one row after TCRdb ran MiXCR on the 5' RACE reads. The sample consists of under 450,000 distinct CDR3 sequences, roughly 20% of them appearing once. Sequenced input: PBMCs or a T cell subset sorted from them (not recorded which). These receptor sequences come from a man in his late teens or twenties who had mild COVID-19 (a few samples of this study predate the infection). Cell type and time point are not known. CDR3s include the opening cysteine and the closing phenylalanine or tryptophan. A D gene is named only where the DNA matches it firmly. Not every row has a clone size; where given, it reads once, few, many or a size class.

j_call: TRBJ2-1
d_call: NA
v_call: TRBV7-9
clone_size: few
cdr3_aa: CASSLRQSSYNEQFF
cdr3_nt: TGTGCCAGCAGCTTAAGGCAGAGCTCCTACAATGAGCAGTTCTTC

j_call: TRBJ2-3
d_call: TRBD1
v_call: TRBV7-7
clone_size: NA
cdr3_aa: CASSQGQFTDTQYF
cdr3_nt: TGTGCCAGCAGCCAGGGACAGTTCACAGATACGCAGTATTTT

j_call: TRBJ1-5
d_call: NA
v_call: TRBV5-6
clone_size: NA
cdr3_aa: CASSLAYLGGNQPQHF
cdr3_nt: TGTGCCAGCAGCTTGGCCTACCTGGGAGGCAATCAGCCCCAGCATTTT

j_call: TRBJ2-7
d_call: TRBD2
v_call: TRBV25-1
clone_size: NA
cdr3_aa: CASSPRGTSGIYEQYF
cdr3_nt: TGTGCCAGCAGCCCTCGGGGAACTAGCGGTATCTACGAGCAGTACTTC

j_call: TRBJ1-2
d_call: NA
v_call: TRBV5-4
clone_size: NA
cdr3_aa: CASSFRTPDYGYTF
cdr3_nt: TGTGCCAGCAGCTTCAGGACGCCGGACTATGGCTACACCTTC

j_call: TRBJ2-7
d_call: NA
v_call: TRBV20-1
clone_size: NA
cdr3_aa: CSATSSGGEQYF
cdr3_nt: TGCAGTGCAACGTCGTCGGGTGGCGAGCAGTACTTC

j_call: TRBJ1-3
d_call: NA
v_call: TRBV7-9
clone_size: NA
cdr3_aa: CASGFPTERPNTIYF
cdr3_nt: TGTGCCAGCGGCTTCCCGACAGAGCGACCAAACACCATATATTTT

j_call: TRBJ1-5
d_call: TRBD1
v_call: TRBV24-1
clone_size: many
cdr3_aa: CATSDPRQGINQPQHF
cdr3_nt: TGTGCCACCAGTGACCCTAGACAGGGGATCAATCAGCCCCAGCATTTT

j_call: TRBJ2-1
d_call: NA
v_call: TRBV6-5
clone_size: NA
cdr3_aa: CASSSTGIGQFF
cdr3_nt: TGTGCCAGCAGTTCAACAGGTATCGGGCAGTTCTTC

j_call: TRBJ2-7
d_call: NA
v_call: TRBV7-2
clone_size: few
cdr3_aa: CASSLLLAYEQYF
cdr3_nt: TGTGCCAGCAGCTTACTGTTGGCCTACGAGCAGTACTTC

j_call: TRBJ2-7
d_call: TRBD1
v_call: TRBV5-1
clone_size: few
cdr3_aa: CASSLGVNRGYEQYF
cdr3_nt: TGCGCCAGCAGCTTAGGAGTGAACAGGGGTTACGAGCAGTACTTC

j_call: TRBJ1-1
d_call: NA
v_call: TRBV11-2
clone_size: few
cdr3_aa: CASSFQGRGTEAFF
cdr3_nt: TGTGCCAGCAGCTTCCAGGGGCGGGGCACTGAAGCTTTCTTT

j_call: TRBJ1-2
d_call: NA
v_call: TRBV29-1
clone_size: NA
cdr3_aa: CSVEDSNYGYTF
cdr3_nt: TGCAGCGTTGAGGACAGCAACTATGGCTACACCTTC

j_call: TRBJ1-5
d_call: TRBD1
v_call: TRBV7-8
clone_size: NA
cdr3_aa: CASSHRDRVYQPQHF
cdr3_nt: TGTGCCAGCAGCCACCGGGACAGGGTCTATCAGCCCCAGCATTTT

j_call: TRBJ2-1
d_call: NA
v_call: TRBV27
clone_size: once
cdr3_aa: CASRQGVLPQFF
cdr3_nt: TGTGCCAGCAGACAGGGAGTCCTGCCGCAGTTCTTC

j_call: TRBJ1-2
d_call: NA
v_call: TRBV7-9
clone_size: few
cdr3_aa: CASSLFGGRYGYTF
cdr3_nt: TGTGCCAGCAGCTTATTTGGCGGACGCTATGGCTACACCTTC

j_call: TRBJ1-1
d_call: NA
v_call: TRBV7-6
clone_size: few
cdr3_aa: CASSEGVGASLEAFF
cdr3_nt: TGTGCCAGCAGCGAGGGGGTGGGGGCCTCATTGGAAGCTTTCTTT

j_call: TRBJ2-3
d_call: NA
v_call: TRBV7-8
clone_size: NA
cdr3_aa: CASSPRSRTNTDTQYF
cdr3_nt: TGTGCCAGCAGCCCCCGTTCGAGGACCAACACAGATACGCAGTATTTT

j_call: TRBJ2-1
d_call: NA
v_call: TRBV29-1
clone_size: few
cdr3_aa: CSVRYNEQFF
cdr3_nt: TGCAGCGTAAGGTACAATGAGCAGTTCTTC

j_call: TRBJ2-1
d_call: TRBD2
v_call: TRBV29-1
clone_size: few
cdr3_aa: CSVYGTSYNEQFF
cdr3_nt: TGCAGCGTCTACGGGACTAGCTACAATGAGCAGTTCTTC

j_call: TRBJ2-5
d_call: TRBD1
v_call: TRBV7-8
clone_size: few
cdr3_aa: CASSLTLTGKETQYF
cdr3_nt: TGTGCCAGCAGCTTAACGTTGACAGGGAAAGAGACCCAGTACTTC

j_call: TRBJ2-2
d_call: NA
v_call: TRBV6-6
clone_size: NA
cdr3_aa: CASSWRQNTGELFF
cdr3_nt: TGTGCCAGCAGTTGGCGCCAGAACACCGGGGAGCTGTTTTTT